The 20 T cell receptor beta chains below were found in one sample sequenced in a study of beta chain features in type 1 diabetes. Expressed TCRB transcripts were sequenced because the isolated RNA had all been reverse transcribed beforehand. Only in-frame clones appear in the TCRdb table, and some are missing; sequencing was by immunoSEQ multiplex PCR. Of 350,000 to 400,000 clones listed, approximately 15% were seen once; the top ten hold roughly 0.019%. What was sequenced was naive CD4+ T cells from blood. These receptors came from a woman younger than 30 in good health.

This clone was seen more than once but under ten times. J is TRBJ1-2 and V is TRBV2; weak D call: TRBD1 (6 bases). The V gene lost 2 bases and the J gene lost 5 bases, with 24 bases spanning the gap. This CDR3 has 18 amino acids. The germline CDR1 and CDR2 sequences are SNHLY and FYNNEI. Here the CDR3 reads CASSEYRSRGVFEYGYTF. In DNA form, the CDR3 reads TGTGCCAGCAGTGAATACCGTAGCAGGGGAGTTTTCGAGTATGGCTACACCTTC.

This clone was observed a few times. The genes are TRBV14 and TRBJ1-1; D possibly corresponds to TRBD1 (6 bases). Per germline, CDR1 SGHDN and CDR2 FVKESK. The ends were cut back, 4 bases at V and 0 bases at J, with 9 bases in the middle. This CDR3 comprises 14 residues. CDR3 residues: CASSLGGMNTEAFF. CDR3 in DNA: TGTGCCAGCAGCCTAGGGGGAATGAACACTGAAGCTTTCTTT.

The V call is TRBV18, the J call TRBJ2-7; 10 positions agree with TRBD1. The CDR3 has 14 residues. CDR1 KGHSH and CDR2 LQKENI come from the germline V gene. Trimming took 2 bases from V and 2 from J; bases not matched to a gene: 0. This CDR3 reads CASSPGTGAYEQYF. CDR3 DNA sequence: TGTGCCAGCTCACCAGGGACAGGGGCCTACGAGCAGTACTTC. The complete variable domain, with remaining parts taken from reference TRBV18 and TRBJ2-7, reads NAGVMQNPRHLVRRRGQEARLRCSPMKGHSHVYWYRQLPEEGLKFMVYLQKENIIDESGMPKERFSAEFPKEGPSILRIQQVVRGDSAAYFCASSPGTGAYEQYFGPGTRLTVT.

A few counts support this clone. CDR3 sequence reads: CASSLSRGTGGEQYF. CDR3 bases: TGTGCCAGCAGTTTAAGTCGGGGGACAGGGGGCGAGCAGTACTTC. The chain joins TRBV28 to TRBJ2-7, with 11 bases fitting TRBD1. Germline V gene lookup returns CDR1 MDHEN and CDR2 SYDVKM. The CDR3 has 15 residues. The ends lost 2 bases at V and 6 bases at J; junction bases unmatched: 6.

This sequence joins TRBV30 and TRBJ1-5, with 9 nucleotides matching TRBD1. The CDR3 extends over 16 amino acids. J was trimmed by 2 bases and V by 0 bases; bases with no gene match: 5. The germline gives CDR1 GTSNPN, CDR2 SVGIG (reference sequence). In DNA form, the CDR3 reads TGTGCCTGGAGTGTAACTAGGACAGGGGGCAATCAGCCCCAGCATTTT. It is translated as CAWSVTRTGGNQPQHF.

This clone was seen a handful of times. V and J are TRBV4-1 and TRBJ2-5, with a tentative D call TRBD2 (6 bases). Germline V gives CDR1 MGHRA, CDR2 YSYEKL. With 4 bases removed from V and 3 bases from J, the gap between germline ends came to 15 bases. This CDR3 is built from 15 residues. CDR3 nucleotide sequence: TGCGCCAGCAGCCTAGGGACTTATAACGAAGAGACCCAGTACTTC. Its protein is CASSLGTYNEETQYF.

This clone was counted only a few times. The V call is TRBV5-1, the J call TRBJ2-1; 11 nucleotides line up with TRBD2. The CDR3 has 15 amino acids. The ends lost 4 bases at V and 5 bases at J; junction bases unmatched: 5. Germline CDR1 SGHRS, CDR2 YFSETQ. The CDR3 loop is CASSRGTSGNNEQFF. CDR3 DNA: TGCGCCAGCAGCCGCGGGACTAGCGGTAACAATGAGCAGTTCTTC. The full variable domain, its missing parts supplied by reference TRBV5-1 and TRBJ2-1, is KAGVTQTPRYLIKTRGQQVTLSCSPISGHRSVSWYQQTPGQGLQFLFEYFSETQRNKGNFPGRFSGRQFSNSRSEMNVSTLELGDSALYLCASSRGTSGNNEQFFGPGTRLTVL.

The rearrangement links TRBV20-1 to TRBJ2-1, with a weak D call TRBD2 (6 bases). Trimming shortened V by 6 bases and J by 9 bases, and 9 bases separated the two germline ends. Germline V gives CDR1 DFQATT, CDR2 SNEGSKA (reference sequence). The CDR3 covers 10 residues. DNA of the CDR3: TGCAGTGCGTGGAGGGGTGAGCAGTTCTTC. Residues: CSAWRGEQFF.

The CDR3 here is CASSEMRSNVLTF. The DNA for the CDR3 is TGTGCCAGCAGTGAAATGCGGTCCAACGTCCTGACTTTC. The J gene is TRBJ2-6, the V gene TRBV2; D is undetermined. CDR1 and CDR2 (germline): SNHLY, FYNNEI. CDR3 size: 13 residues. The germline V and J ends were trimmed by 2 bases and 8 bases, with 7 bases remaining between them.

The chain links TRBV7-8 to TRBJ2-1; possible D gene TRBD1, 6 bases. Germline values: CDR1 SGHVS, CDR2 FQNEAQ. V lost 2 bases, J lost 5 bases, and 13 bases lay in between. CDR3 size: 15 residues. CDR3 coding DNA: TGTGCCAGCAGCTTAAACAGGGTGGCCAACAATGAGCAGTTCTTC. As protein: CASSLNRVANNEQFF.

The CDR3 DNA sequence: TGTGCCAGCACTCAGGATAATAGCAATGAGCAGTTCTTC. Translating gives CASTQDNSNEQFF. This chain joins TRBV7-3 and TRBJ2-1; D uncertain. V lost 7 bases and J lost 6, with 13 bases in between. There are 13 residues in the CDR3. Germline assignment: CDR1 SGHTA and CDR2 FQGTGA.

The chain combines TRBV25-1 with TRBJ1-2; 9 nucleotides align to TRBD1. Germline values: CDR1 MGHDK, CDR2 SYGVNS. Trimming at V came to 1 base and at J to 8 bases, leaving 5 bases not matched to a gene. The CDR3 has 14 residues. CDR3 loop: CASSELGTGIGYTF. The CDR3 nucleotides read TGTGCCAGCAGTGAATTAGGGACAGGGATCGGCTACACCTTC.

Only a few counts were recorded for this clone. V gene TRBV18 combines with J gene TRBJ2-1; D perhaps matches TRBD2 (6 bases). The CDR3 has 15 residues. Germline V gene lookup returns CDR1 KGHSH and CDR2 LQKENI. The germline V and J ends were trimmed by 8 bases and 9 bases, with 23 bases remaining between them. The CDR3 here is CASVRDSSRVGEQFF. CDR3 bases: TGTGCCAGCGTAAGGGACTCGAGCAGGGTTGGTGAGCAGTTCTTC.

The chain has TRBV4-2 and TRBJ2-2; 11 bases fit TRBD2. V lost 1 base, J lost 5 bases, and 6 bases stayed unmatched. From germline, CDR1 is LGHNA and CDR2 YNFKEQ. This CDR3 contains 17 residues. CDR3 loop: CASSQATSGSRTGELFF. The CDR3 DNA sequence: TGTGCCAGCAGCCAAGCTACTAGCGGGAGCCGAACCGGGGAGCTGTTTTTT.

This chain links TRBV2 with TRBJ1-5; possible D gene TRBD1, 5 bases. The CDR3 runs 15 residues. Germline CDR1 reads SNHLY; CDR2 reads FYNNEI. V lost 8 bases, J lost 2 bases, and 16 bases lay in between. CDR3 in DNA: TGTGCCAGCGGAAAGGGGTCGGTCGGCAATCAGCCCCAGCATTTT. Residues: CASGKGSVGNQPQHF.

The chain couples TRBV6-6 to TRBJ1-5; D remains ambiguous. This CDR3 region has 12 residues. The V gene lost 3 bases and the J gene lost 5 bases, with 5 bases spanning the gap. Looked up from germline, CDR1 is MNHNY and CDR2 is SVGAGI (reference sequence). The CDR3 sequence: CASSYRDQPQHF. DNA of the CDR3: TGTGCCAGCAGTTATCGGGATCAGCCCCAGCATTTT.

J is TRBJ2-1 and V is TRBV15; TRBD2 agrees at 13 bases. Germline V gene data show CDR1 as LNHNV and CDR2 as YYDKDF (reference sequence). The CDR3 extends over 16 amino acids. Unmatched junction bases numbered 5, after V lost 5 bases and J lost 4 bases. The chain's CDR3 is CATSQRTSGGYNEQFF. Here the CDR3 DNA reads TGTGCCACCAGCCAGAGGACTAGCGGGGGATACAATGAGCAGTTCTTC.

CDR3 coding DNA: TGTGCCAGCTCACCTAGACAGGGGGCGAGGGACAATGAGCAGTTCTTC. Translation gives CASSPRQGARDNEQFF. The genes are TRBV18 and TRBJ2-1, with 10 bases lining up with TRBD1. Germline lookup yields CDR1 KGHSH and CDR2 LQKENI. The CDR3 covers 16 residues. V lost 3 bases to trimming and J lost 5 bases; unmatched junction nucleotides: 7.

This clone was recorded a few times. This CDR3 is CATSTLGPSTSGRRETQYF. CDR3 in DNA: TGTGCCACCAGCACCTTAGGCCCTTCTACTAGCGGGAGAAGAGAGACCCAGTACTTC. This sequence joins TRBV15 and TRBJ2-5, with 11 bases aligning to TRBD2. The CDR3 runs 19 residues. CDR1 is LNHNV, CDR2 YYDKDF, per germline (reference sequence). V shed 4 bases, J shed 4 bases, and the junction held 17 bases outside the gene matches.

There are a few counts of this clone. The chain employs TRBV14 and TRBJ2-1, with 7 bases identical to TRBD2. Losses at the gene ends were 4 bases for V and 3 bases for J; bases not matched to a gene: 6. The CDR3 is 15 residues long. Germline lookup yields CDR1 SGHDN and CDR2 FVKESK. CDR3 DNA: TGTGCCAGCAGCCGCGAGCGGGGTTACTACAATGAGCAGTTCTTC. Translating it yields CASSRERGYYNEQFF.